What follows are 18 T cell receptor beta chains derived from one specimen sequenced in a study of blood T cell repertoires in COVID-19. The assay was immunoSEQ multiplex PCR, and TCRdb's table has in-frame clones only and misses some. The data show approximately 400,000 clones, with around 89% seen just once and around 13% held by the top ten. Material for sequencing was peripheral blood. Receptors originate from a woman aged 45 to 65 with COVID-19, enrolled during active disease.

The chain recombines TRBV28 with TRBJ1-2, with TRBD1 matching 9 bases. This CDR3 region has 15 residues. V trimming: 5 bases; J trimming: 6 bases; junction bases outside the gene matches: 10. Germline lookup yields CDR1 MDHEN and CDR2 SYDVKM. CDR3 region: CASSLPGQGGDGYTF. CDR3 sequence (DNA): TGTGCCAGCAGTCTACCGGGACAGGGCGGCGATGGCTACACCTTC.

V and J are TRBV11-3 and TRBJ2-1; 10 bases line up with TRBD2. Germline V gene sequence: CDR1 SGHNT, CDR2 YENEEA. Trimming at V came to 4 bases and at J to 9 bases, leaving 9 bases not matched to a gene. The CDR3 is 15 residues long. DNA for the CDR3: TGTGCCAGCAGCTCCAGCGGGGGGGCCCAGGGTGAGCAGTTCTTC. Amino acid sequence: CASSSSGGAQGEQFF.

J is TRBJ1-2 and V is TRBV18; TRBD1 is a possible D gene (5 bases). This CDR3 has 13 amino acids. The germline gives CDR1 KGHSH, CDR2 LQKENI. Between the trimmed V and J ends, which lost 3 bases and 3 bases, there was a span of 8 bases. The CDR3 bases are TGTGCCAGCTCACCTGACAGAGACTATGGCTACACCTTC. This codes for CASSPDRDYGYTF.

The V call is TRBV30, the J call TRBJ1-2, with 10 bases that match TRBD1. CDR1 is GTSNPN, CDR2 SVGIG, per germline (reference sequence). The CDR3 contains 15 residues. With V trimmed by 2 bases and J by 1 base, 4 bases remained unmatched. This CDR3 reads CAWSRWTGGNYGYTF. The CDR3 region has the DNA TGTGCCTGGAGTCGGTGGACAGGGGGTAACTATGGCTACACCTTC. Combining the CDR3 with reference TRBV30 and TRBJ1-2 gives the whole variable domain SQTIHQWPATLVQPVGSPLSLECTVEGTSNPNLYWYRQAAGRGLQLLFYSVGIGQISSEVPQNLSASRPQDRQFILSSKKLLLSDSGFYLCAWSRWTGGNYGYTFGSGTRLTVV.

On this clone itself: At the DNA level, this CDR3 is encoded by other sequences in the same sample as well. The J gene is TRBJ1-1, the V gene TRBV5-1, with unresolved D. The CDR3 loop spans 13 amino acids. The V end was cut by 0 bases, the J end by 1 base, with 4 bases between. Per germline, CDR1 SGHRS and CDR2 YFSETQ. CDR3 region: CASSLDSNTEAFF. CDR3 bases: TGCGCCAGCAGCTTGGACTCGAACACTGAAGCTTTCTTT.

V usage is TRBV30 and J usage is TRBJ2-2; maybe TRBD1 (5 bases). The germline V and J ends were trimmed by 4 bases and 3 bases, with 21 bases remaining between them. The CDR3 has 17 residues. The V gene's germline CDR1 is GTSNPN and CDR2 SVGIG (reference sequence). DNA for the CDR3: TGTGCCTGGAACCTCGACAGCCGGTCCCCTCACACCGGGGAGCTGTTTTTT. It yields the protein CAWNLDSRSPHTGELFF. The variable domain in full, with the rest retrieved from reference TRBV30 and TRBJ2-2, is SQTIHQWPATLVQPVGSPLSLECTVEGTSNPNLYWYRQAAGRGLQLLFYSVGIGQISSEVPQNLSASRPQDRQFILSSKKLLLSDSGFYLCAWNLDSRSPHTGELFFGEGSRLTVL.

J is TRBJ2-3 and V is TRBV10-1, with TRBD2 as a possible D gene (5 bases). V was shortened by 4 bases and J by 7 bases, with 9 bases between the two germline ends. The CDR3 runs to 12 residues. Germline lookup yields CDR1 WNHNN and CDR2 SYGVQD (reference sequence). CDR3 amino acids: CASSATGNTQYF. CDR3 bases: TGCGCCAGCAGTGCCACCGGGAATACGCAGTATTTT.

The chain is built from TRBV12-3 or TRBV12-4 and TRBJ1-1, with D possibly being TRBD1 (6 bases). The CDR3 extends over 13 amino acids. V was cut by 3 bases and J by 6 bases, with 11 bases left in between. CDR3: CASSFGSGAEAFF. CDR3 nucleotides: TGTGCCAGCAGTTTTGGGTCAGGGGCTGAAGCTTTCTTT.

The gene calls are TRBV28 and TRBJ2-7; D unclear. The germline CDR1 and CDR2 sequences are MDHEN and SYDVKM. Between the trimmed V and J ends, which lost 1 base and 5 bases, there was a span of 6 bases. The CDR3 has 12 amino acids. CDR3 sequence: CASSLSLDEQYF. CDR3 bases: TGTGCCAGCAGTTTATCCTTAGACGAGCAGTACTTC. The full variable domain, with the rest looked up from reference TRBV28 and TRBJ2-7, is DVKVTQSSRYLVKRTGEKVFLECVQDMDHENMFWYRQDPGLGLRLIYFSYDVKMKEKGDIPEGYSVSREKKERFSLILESASTNQTSMYLCASSLSLDEQYFGPGTRLTVT.

The chain combines TRBV7-9 with TRBJ1-3; D is possibly TRBD1 (5 bases). The CDR3 extends over 14 amino acids. Germline lookup yields CDR1 SEHNR and CDR2 FQNEAQ (reference sequence). The V gene lost 8 bases and the J gene lost 2 bases, with 13 bases spanning the gap. The CDR3, as DNA: TGTGCCAGCTGGGGCCTGTACACTGGAAACACCATATATTTT. It specifies CASWGLYTGNTIYF.

The sample holds many counts of this clone. The rearrangement links TRBV29-1 to TRBJ1-2; TRBD1 might be the D (5 bases). Trimming stripped 4 bases from V and 5 bases from J, with 11 bases between. Germline V gene lookup returns CDR1 SQVTM and CDR2 ANQGSEA. The length of the CDR3 is 12 residues. The CDR3 reads CSVVAQGYGYTF. The CDR3 coding sequence is TGCAGCGTTGTCGCGCAGGGATATGGCTACACCTTC.

This clone was counted once. The chain carries TRBV5-1 and TRBJ2-3; 8 bases are a match to TRBD2. From germline, CDR1 is SGHRS and CDR2 YFSETQ. This CDR3 region has 17 residues. The junction had 7 bases not matched to a gene; V was cut back by 0 bases and J by 1 base. The CDR3 reads CASSLVTGRGGTDTQYF. The CDR3 bases are TGCGCCAGCAGCTTGGTAACTGGGCGGGGGGGCACAGATACGCAGTATTTT.

CDR3 residues: CASRLGGARTEAFF. CDR3 coding DNA: TGTGCCAGCAGACTCGGGGGGGCGAGGACTGAAGCTTTCTTT. This chain uses TRBV5-4 with TRBJ1-1, with D perhaps matching TRBD1 (6 bases). Looked up from germline, CDR1 is SGHNT and CDR2 is YYREEE (reference sequence). The CDR3 contains 14 residues. V shed 5 bases and J shed 5 bases, with 16 bases lying between them.

This chain links TRBV6-2 or TRBV6-3 with TRBJ2-2; 8 bases fit TRBD2. The CDR3 totals 14 residues. Germline V lookup: CDR1 MNHEY, CDR2 SVGEGT. The J segment lost 6 bases and the V segment lost 4 bases, leaving 4 bases of the junction unmatched. The CDR3 DNA reads as TGTGCCAGCAGTTCGGGTAGCGGGGCCGGGGAGCTGTTTTTT. This encodes CASSSGSGAGELFF.

V and J are TRBV18 and TRBJ2-1, with D possibly TRBD1 on 6 matching bases. The CDR3 covers 15 residues. The V end was cut by 3 bases, the J end by 7 bases, with 16 bases between. Germline V gene lookup returns CDR1 KGHSH and CDR2 LQKENI. CDR3 sequence reads: CASSPDIRGSNEQFF. The CDR3 DNA follows: TGTGCCAGCTCACCGGACATCAGGGGTTCGAATGAGCAGTTCTTC.

The CDR3 sequence is CSASSGGNEAFF. CDR3 coding DNA: TGCAGTGCTAGTTCAGGGGGCAATGAAGCTTTCTTT. V is TRBV20-1 and J is TRBJ1-1, with 8 bases identical to TRBD1. In germline, CDR1 is DFQATT, CDR2 SNEGSKA (reference sequence). V was clipped by 3 bases and J by 7 bases; unmatched bases: 4. This CDR3 has 12 residues.

The table lists this clone with a count of one. The CDR3 here is CASGPLGDSNEKLFF. The CDR3 DNA follows: TGTGCCAGCGGCCCCTTGGGGGACTCCAATGAAAAACTGTTTTTT. The V gene is TRBV27, the J gene TRBJ1-4, with a possible D match to TRBD1 (5 bases). Trimming removed 8 bases from V and 5 bases from J, with 18 bases in between. CDR1 is MNHEY and CDR2 is SMNVEV in the germline V gene (reference sequence). The CDR3 consists of 15 residues. Looking up the rest from reference TRBV27 and TRBJ1-4 gives the full variable domain: EAQVTQNPRYLITVTGKKLTVTCSQNMNHEYMSWYRQDPGLGLRQIYYSMNVEVTDKGDVPEGYKVSRKEKRNFPLILESPSPNQTSLYFCASGPLGDSNEKLFFGSGTQLSVL.

J is TRBJ2-7 and V is TRBV28; tentatively, D is TRBD1 (7 bases). Germline values: CDR1 MDHEN, CDR2 SYDVKM. CDR3 length: 14 residues. Trimming pared 6 bases from V and 5 bases from J, leaving 17 bases between. The CDR3 coding sequence is TGTGCCAGCAGCCAACTGGAGGGGGCGAACGAGCAGTACTTC. As protein: CASSQLEGANEQYF.